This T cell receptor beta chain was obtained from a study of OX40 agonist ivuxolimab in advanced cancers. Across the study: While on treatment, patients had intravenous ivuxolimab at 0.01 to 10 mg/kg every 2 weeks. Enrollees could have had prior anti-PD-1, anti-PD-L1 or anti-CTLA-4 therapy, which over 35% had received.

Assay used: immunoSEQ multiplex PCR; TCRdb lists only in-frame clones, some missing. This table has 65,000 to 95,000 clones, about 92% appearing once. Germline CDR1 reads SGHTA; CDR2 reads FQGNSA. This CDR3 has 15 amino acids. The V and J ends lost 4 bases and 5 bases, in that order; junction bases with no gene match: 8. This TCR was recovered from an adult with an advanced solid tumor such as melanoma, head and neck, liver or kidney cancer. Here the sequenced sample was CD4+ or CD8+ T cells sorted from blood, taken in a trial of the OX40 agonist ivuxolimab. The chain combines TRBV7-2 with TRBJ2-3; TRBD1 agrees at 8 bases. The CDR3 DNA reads TGTGCCAGCAGCTCCGGACAGGGTATCGAAGATACGCAGTATTTT. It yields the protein CASSSGQGIEDTQYF. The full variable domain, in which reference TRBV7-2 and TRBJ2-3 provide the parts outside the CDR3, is GAGVSQSPSNKVTEKGKDVELRCDPISGHTALYWYRQSLGQGLEFLIYFQGNSAPDKSGLPSDRFSAERTGGSVSTLTIQRTQQEDSAVYLCASSSGQGIEDTQYFGPGTRLTVL.